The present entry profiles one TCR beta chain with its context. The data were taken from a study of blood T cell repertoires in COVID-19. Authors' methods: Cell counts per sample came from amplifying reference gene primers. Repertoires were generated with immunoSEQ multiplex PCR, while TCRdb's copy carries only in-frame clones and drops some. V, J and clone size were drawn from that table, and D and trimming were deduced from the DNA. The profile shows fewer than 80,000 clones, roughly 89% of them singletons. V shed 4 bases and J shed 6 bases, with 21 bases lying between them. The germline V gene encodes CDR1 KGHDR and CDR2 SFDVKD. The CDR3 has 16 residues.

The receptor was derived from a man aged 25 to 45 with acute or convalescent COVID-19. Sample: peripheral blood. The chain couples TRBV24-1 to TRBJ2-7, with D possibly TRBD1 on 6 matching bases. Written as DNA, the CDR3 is TGTGCCACCAGTGACCCATCTGCGGACAGTCTATCCGAGCAGTACTTC. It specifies CATSDPSADSLSEQYF.